Each of the 29 T cell receptor beta chains below was sequenced from the same sample in a study of blood T cell repertoires in COVID-19. Assay: immunoSEQ multiplex PCR; the TCRdb copy retains only in-frame clones and omits some. The sample consists of hundreds of thousands of clones, around 84% of them appearing once. Sequencing was done on a sample of peripheral blood. Receptors were obtained from a woman aged 80 or older with active or convalescent COVID-19.

The rearrangement uses TRBV5-1 and TRBJ2-5; 11 nucleotides align to TRBD2. CDR3 length equals 15 residues. V lost 4 bases, J lost 5 bases, and 7 bases stayed unmatched. Per germline, CDR1 SGHRS and CDR2 YFSETQ. The CDR3 bases are TGCGCCAGCAGCCAACCTAGCGGGGGGCAGGAGACCCAGTACTTC. Protein: CASSQPSGGQETQYF.

This clone was recorded at least ten times. The CDR3 spells CASSFKGTGEYNEQFF. DNA for the CDR3: TGTGCCAGCAGCTTTAAGGGGACAGGGGAATACAATGAGCAGTTCTTC. The chain has TRBV7-2 and TRBJ2-1; the match to TRBD1 covers 10 bases. CDR1 and CDR2 (germline): SGHTA, FQGNSA. Germline trimming cut 3 bases from V and 4 bases from J; bases unmatched to any gene: 6. This CDR3 contains 16 residues.

The chain links TRBV5-6 to TRBJ1-2; D possibly corresponds to TRBD1 (6 bases). The V end lost 3 bases, the J end lost 2 bases, and 14 bases lay between the germline ends. CDR1 SGHDT and CDR2 YYEEEE come from the germline V gene. The CDR3 has 15 amino acids. The CDR3, as DNA: TGTGCCAGCAGCTATCCACAGGGACAAAACTATGGCTACACCTTC. Residues: CASSYPQGQNYGYTF.

This chain joins TRBV19 and TRBJ1-2; tentatively, D is TRBD1 (6 bases). The CDR3 consists of 15 residues. CDR1 and CDR2 from the germline V gene are LNHDA and SQIVND (reference sequence). Trimming shortened V by 2 bases and J by 4 bases, and 14 bases separated the two germline ends. CDR3 coding DNA: TGTGCCAGTAGTATAAGGGAGAGGGGGACCTATGGCTACACCTTC. Encoded protein: CASSIRERGTYGYTF.

This rearrangement joins TRBV18 to TRBJ2-7, with D maybe TRBD1 (5 bases). Germline V gives CDR1 KGHSH, CDR2 LQKENI. The V end lost 4 bases, the J end lost 2 bases, and 9 bases lay between the germline ends. This CDR3 has 13 amino acids. CDR3 DNA: TGTGCCAGCTCACAGGGGCTGCCCTACGAGCAGTACTTC. Translation gives CASSQGLPYEQYF.

The gene calls are TRBV30 and TRBJ1-2; tentative D call: TRBD1 (6 bases). V was clipped by 0 bases and J by 3 bases, with 14 bases between them. The CDR3 is 15 amino acids. Germline V gene lookup returns CDR1 GTSNPN and CDR2 SVGIG (reference sequence). The DNA for the CDR3 is TGTGCCTGGAGTGTCCGGGACACTAAGTACTATGGCTACACCTTC. Its protein product is CAWSVRDTKYYGYTF. Based on the CDR3 plus reference TRBV30 and TRBJ1-2, the full variable domain is SQTIHQWPATLVQPVGSPLSLECTVEGTSNPNLYWYRQAAGRGLQLLFYSVGIGQISSEVPQNLSASRPQDRQFILSSKKLLLSDSGFYLCAWSVRDTKYYGYTFGSGTRLTVV.

This chain joins TRBV9 and TRBJ2-5, with TRBD1 matching 8 bases. The V segment lost 3 bases and the J segment 0 bases; nucleotides outside the gene matches: 4. This CDR3 has 15 residues. The germline CDR1 and CDR2 sequences are SGDLS and YYNGEE. CDR3 DNA sequence: TGTGCCAGCAGCGCCCGACAGGGGTACCAAGAGACCCAGTACTTC. This codes for CASSARQGYQETQYF.

The chain recombines TRBV5-1 with TRBJ1-3; 11 bases match TRBD1. This CDR3 has 17 residues. In germline, CDR1 is SGHRS, CDR2 YFSETQ. Trimming removed 0 bases from V and 0 bases from J; junction bases left unmatched: 2. CDR3 amino acids: CASSLVGTGGSGNTIYF. The CDR3 bases are TGCGCCAGCAGCTTGGTTGGGACAGGGGGCTCTGGAAACACCATATATTTT.

Only a few counts were recorded for this clone. The V and J genes are TRBV10-3 and TRBJ2-7, with TRBD1 as a possible D gene (6 bases). Between the trimmed V and J ends, which lost 5 bases and 4 bases, there was a span of 21 bases. CDR3 length: 16 residues. Germline lookup yields CDR1 ENHRY and CDR2 SYGVKD. CDR3 sequence: CAISPPTRTASYEQYF. The CDR3 DNA sequence: TGTGCCATCAGTCCCCCCACCCGGACAGCTTCTTACGAGCAGTACTTC.

V usage is TRBV7-6 and J usage is TRBJ1-1; D unclear. CDR3 length equals 13 residues. Looked up from germline, CDR1 is SGHVS and CDR2 is FNYEAQ. The V end lost 5 bases, the J end lost 2 bases, and 9 bases lay between the germline ends. The CDR3 reads CASSHDSNTEAFF. The CDR3 DNA reads as TGTGCCAGCAGCCACGACTCAAACACTGAAGCTTTCTTT. The full variable domain, rest sourced from reference TRBV7-6 and TRBJ1-1, is GAGVSQSPRYKVTKRGQDVALRCDPISGHVSLYWYRQALGQGPEFLTYFNYEAQQDKSGLPNDRFSAERPEGSISTLTIQRTEQRDSAMYRCASSHDSNTEAFFGQGTRLTVV.

This clone has just one count. This rearrangement joins TRBV7-9 to TRBJ1-3; D perhaps matches TRBD1 (6 bases). The CDR3 loop spans 14 amino acids. Germline CDR1 and CDR2: SEHNR and FQNEAQ (reference sequence). V lost 5 bases, J lost 0 bases, and 8 bases lay in between. The CDR3 DNA reads as TGTGCCAGCAGCCGGGACAACTCTGGAAACACCATATATTTT. It codes for CASSRDNSGNTIYF.

CDR3 loop: CASSSSLAGGGEQYF. The CDR3 nucleotides read TGTGCCAGCAGCTCAAGTCTAGCGGGAGGTGGCGAGCAGTACTTC. The chain uses TRBV11-3 and TRBJ2-7, with 11 positions matching TRBD2. Germline CDR1 SGHNT, CDR2 YENEEA. The CDR3 is 15 residues long. The V gene end was trimmed by 4 bases and the J gene end by 6 bases; junction bases not matched to a gene: 8.

This chain links TRBV18 with TRBJ2-1, with D maybe TRBD1 (5 bases). Deletions cut 3 bases from V and 6 bases from J, with 15 bases between. Germline CDR1 reads KGHSH; CDR2 reads LQKENI. CDR3 length equals 15 residues. This CDR3 reads CASSPNQGFGNEQFF. In DNA, the CDR3 is TGTGCCAGCTCACCTAACCAGGGATTTGGCAATGAGCAGTTCTTC.

This chain uses TRBV2 with TRBJ2-2; 7 nucleotides agree with TRBD2. This CDR3 contains 13 residues. From germline, CDR1 is SNHLY and CDR2 FYNNEI. The V segment lost 6 bases and the J segment 5 bases; nucleotides outside the gene matches: 3. Written as DNA, the CDR3 is TGTGCCAGCAGGCGGGGAGGGACCGGGGAGCTGTTTTTT. Its translation: CASRRGGTGELFF.

V and J are TRBV7-9 and TRBJ2-6; D is undetermined. Trimming pared 2 bases from V and 0 bases from J, leaving 5 bases between. In germline, CDR1 is SEHNR, CDR2 FQNEAQ (reference sequence). This CDR3 contains 15 residues. The CDR3 nucleotides read TGTGCCAGCAGCTTATCGAGCTCTGGGGCCAACGTCCTGACTTTC. It is translated as CASSLSSSGANVLTF.

This clone was seen only once. The chain links TRBV7-2 to TRBJ2-3; the D gene is possibly TRBD2 (6 bases). Germline lookup yields CDR1 SGHTA and CDR2 FQGNSA. Trimming left V 2 bases short and J 2 bases short, with 8 bases between. The length of the CDR3 is 14 residues. CDR3 loop: CASSLTSPTDTQYF. CDR3 bases: TGTGCCAGCAGCTTAACTAGCCCCACAGATACGCAGTATTTT.

CDR3 sequence: CASSLSGIGTDTQYF. The CDR3 DNA follows: TGTGCCAGCAGCTTGAGCGGGATTGGCACAGATACGCAGTATTTT. The V call is TRBV7-3, the J call TRBJ2-3; 7 bases align to TRBD2. The CDR3 covers 15 residues. Germline V lookup: CDR1 SGHTA, CDR2 FQGTGA. The trim removed 3 bases at V and 1 base at J, leaving 4 bases unmatched. Full variable domain (rest looked up from reference TRBV7-3 and TRBJ2-3): GAGVSQTPSNKVTEKGKYVELRCDPISGHTALYWYRQSLGQGPEFLIYFQGTGAADDSGLPNDRFFAVRPEGSVSTLKIQRTERGDSAVYLCASSLSGIGTDTQYFGPGTRLTVL.

V gene TRBV6-5 combines with J gene TRBJ1-5, with 9 bases that match TRBD1. The CDR3 is made up of 14 amino acids. V was clipped by 8 bases and J by 5 bases; unmatched bases: 7. Germline V lookup: CDR1 MNHEY, CDR2 SVGAGI. The CDR3 DNA reads TGTGCCAGCTTGGACAGGGGTTACGATCAGCCCCAGCATTTT. Protein sequence: CASLDRGYDQPQHF.

This clone was detected many times. The V gene is TRBV7-2, the J gene TRBJ2-7; the match to TRBD2 covers 9 bases. The CDR3 sequence is 14 residues long. Germline trimming cut 5 bases from V and 0 bases from J; bases unmatched to any gene: 2. Germline CDR1 reads SGHTA; CDR2 reads FQGNSA. The CDR3 protein is CASSAGGSSYEQYF. In DNA form, the CDR3 reads TGTGCCAGCAGCGCGGGAGGGAGCTCCTACGAGCAGTACTTC.

The V call is TRBV5-5, the J call TRBJ1-1; 8 bases align to TRBD1. V trimming: 4 bases; J trimming: 0 bases; junction bases outside the gene matches: 5. The CDR3 is 15 amino acids. CDR1 is SGHKS and CDR2 is YYEKEE in the germline V gene (reference sequence). CDR3 bases: TGTGCCAGCAGCGCAGGGGGCTCCATGAACACTGAAGCTTTCTTT. It yields the protein CASSAGGSMNTEAFF.

The genes are TRBV9 and TRBJ2-3; no reliable D call. Trimming stripped 0 bases from V and 2 bases from J, with 13 bases between. CDR3 length: 16 residues. Germline-derived CDR1 and CDR2 are SGDLS and YYNGEE. The CDR3 loop is CASSVEGVTYTDTQYF. In DNA form, the CDR3 reads TGTGCCAGCAGCGTAGAAGGAGTGACCTACACAGATACGCAGTATTTT.

The chain joins TRBV4-2 to TRBJ1-4; D remains ambiguous. The V end lost 4 bases, the J end lost 4 bases, and 16 bases lay between the germline ends. This CDR3 has 16 residues. Germline CDR1 LGHNA, CDR2 YNFKEQ. The CDR3 loop is CASSRDGLAGNEKLFF. As DNA, the CDR3 is TGTGCCAGCAGCCGAGACGGACTCGCGGGTAATGAAAAACTGTTTTTT.

The genes are TRBV3-1 (or the pseudogene TRBV3-2) and TRBJ2-7; D ambiguous. The CDR3 loop spans 12 amino acids. From germline, CDR1 is LGHDT and CDR2 YNNKEL (reference sequence). Trimming took 3 bases from V and 0 from J, leaving 3 bases between them. CDR3 region: CASSQSSYEQYF. The CDR3 nucleotides are TGTGCCAGCAGCCAGAGCTCCTACGAGCAGTACTTC.

The chain links TRBV5-1 to TRBJ2-1; 11 positions agree with TRBD2. CDR3 length: 15 residues. Germline V gene sequence: CDR1 SGHRS, CDR2 YFSETQ. V shed 4 bases, J shed 10 bases, and the junction held 10 bases outside the gene matches. The CDR3 loop reads CASSIGLAGGGEQFF. CDR3 DNA: TGCGCCAGCAGCATTGGGCTAGCGGGAGGTGGAGAGCAGTTCTTC.

This sequence joins TRBV28 and TRBJ2-5; 7 nucleotides match TRBD1. This CDR3 comprises 14 residues. The germline gives CDR1 MDHEN, CDR2 SYDVKM. The V segment lost 6 bases and the J segment 2 bases; nucleotides outside the gene matches: 6. The CDR3 DNA reads TGTGCCAGCAGGGAGACAGGGTCACAAGAGACCCAGTACTTC. Its translation is CASRETGSQETQYF.

The gene calls are TRBV5-1 and TRBJ1-6, with 7 bases identical to TRBD1. The CDR3 has 14 residues. Germline loops: CDR1 SGHRS, CDR2 YFSETQ. V shed 2 bases and J 9 bases; nucleotides not matched to a gene: 5. CDR3 in DNA: TGCGCCAGCAGCTTTGAGACAGGGAGTTCACCCCTCCACTTT. It yields the protein CASSFETGSSPLHF.

This chain connects TRBV5-4 to TRBJ1-2; tentatively, D is TRBD1 (5 bases). The CDR3 length is 15 residues. V was pared by 0 bases and J by 4 bases, with 13 bases between. CDR1 and CDR2 (germline): SGHNT, YYREEE (reference sequence). DNA for the CDR3: TGTGCCAGCAGCTTGGCCGGGGGGAACGGCTATGGCTACACCTTC. Its protein is CASSLAGGNGYGYTF.

This clone has a handful of counts. The chain recombines TRBV2 with TRBJ1-3; D not resolved. The germline V gene encodes CDR1 SNHLY and CDR2 FYNNEI. The V and J ends lost 6 bases and 1 base respectively, with 10 bases between them. The CDR3 loop spans 14 amino acids. The CDR3 bases are TGTGCCAGCAGGGACTTTGTATCTGGAAACACCATATATTTT. It encodes CASRDFVSGNTIYF.

The chain couples TRBV10-3 to TRBJ2-3; D is possibly TRBD1 (6 bases). V was cut by 6 bases and J by 2 bases, with 12 bases left in between. The CDR3 is 14 residues long. Germline V gene sequence: CDR1 ENHRY, CDR2 SYGVKD. The CDR3 region has the DNA TGTGCCATCAGCCAACAGGGAAACACAGATACGCAGTATTTT. The encoded protein is CAISQQGNTDTQYF.